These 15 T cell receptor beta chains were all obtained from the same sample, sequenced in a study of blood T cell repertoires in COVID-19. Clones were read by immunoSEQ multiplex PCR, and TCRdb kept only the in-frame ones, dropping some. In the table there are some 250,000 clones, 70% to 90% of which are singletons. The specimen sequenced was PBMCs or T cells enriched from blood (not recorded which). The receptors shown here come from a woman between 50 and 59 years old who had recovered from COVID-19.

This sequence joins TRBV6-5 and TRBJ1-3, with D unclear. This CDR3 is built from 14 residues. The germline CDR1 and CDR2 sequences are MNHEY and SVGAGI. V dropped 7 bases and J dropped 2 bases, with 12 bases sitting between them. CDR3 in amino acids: CASKTGGAGNTIYF. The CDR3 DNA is TGTGCCAGCAAGACGGGTGGCGCTGGAAACACCATATATTTT.

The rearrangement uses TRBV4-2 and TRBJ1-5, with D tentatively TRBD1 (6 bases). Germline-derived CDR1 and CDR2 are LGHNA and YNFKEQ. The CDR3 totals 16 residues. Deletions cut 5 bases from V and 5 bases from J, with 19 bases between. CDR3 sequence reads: CASSSYGRGKDQPQHF. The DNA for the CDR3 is TGTGCCAGCAGCTCGTATGGCAGGGGAAAAGATCAGCCCCAGCATTTT.

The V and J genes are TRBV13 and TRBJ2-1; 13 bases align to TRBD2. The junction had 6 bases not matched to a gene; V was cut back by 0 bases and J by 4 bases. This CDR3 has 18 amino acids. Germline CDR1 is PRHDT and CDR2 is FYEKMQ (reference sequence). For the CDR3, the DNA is TGTGCCAGCAGCTTAGGGGGACTAGCGGGAAGCGGGTACAATGAGCAGTTCTTC. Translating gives CASSLGGLAGSGYNEQFF.

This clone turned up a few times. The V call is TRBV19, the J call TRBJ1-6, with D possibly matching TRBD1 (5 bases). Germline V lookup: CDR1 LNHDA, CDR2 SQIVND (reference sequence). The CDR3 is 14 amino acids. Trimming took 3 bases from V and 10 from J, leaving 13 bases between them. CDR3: CASSIGTEGSPLHF. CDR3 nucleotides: TGTGCCAGTAGTATCGGGACGGAGGGATCACCCCTCCACTTT. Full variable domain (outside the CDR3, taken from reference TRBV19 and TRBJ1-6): DGGITQSPKYLFRKEGQNVTLSCEQNLNHDAMYWYRQDPGQGLRLIYYSQIVNDFQKGDIAEGYSVSREKKESFPLTVTSAQKNPTAFYLCASSIGTEGSPLHFGNGTRLTVT.

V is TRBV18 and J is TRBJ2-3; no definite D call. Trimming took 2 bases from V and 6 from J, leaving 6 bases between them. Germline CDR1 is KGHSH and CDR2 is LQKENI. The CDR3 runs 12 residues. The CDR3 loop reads CASSPRSDTQYF. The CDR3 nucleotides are TGTGCCAGCTCACCAAGAAGCGATACGCAGTATTTT.

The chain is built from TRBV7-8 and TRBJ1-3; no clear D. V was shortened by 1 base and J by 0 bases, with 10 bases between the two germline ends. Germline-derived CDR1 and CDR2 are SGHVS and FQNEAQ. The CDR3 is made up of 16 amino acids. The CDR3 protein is CASSLGQATSGNTIYF. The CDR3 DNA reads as TGTGCCAGCAGCTTAGGGCAGGCGACCTCTGGAAACACCATATATTTT.

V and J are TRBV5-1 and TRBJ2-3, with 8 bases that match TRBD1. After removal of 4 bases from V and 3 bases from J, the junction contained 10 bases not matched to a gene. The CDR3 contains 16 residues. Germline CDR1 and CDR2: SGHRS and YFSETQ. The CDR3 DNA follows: TGCGCCAGCAGCCCCCAACAGGGGGTTTCGACAGATACGCAGTATTTT. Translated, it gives CASSPQQGVSTDTQYF.

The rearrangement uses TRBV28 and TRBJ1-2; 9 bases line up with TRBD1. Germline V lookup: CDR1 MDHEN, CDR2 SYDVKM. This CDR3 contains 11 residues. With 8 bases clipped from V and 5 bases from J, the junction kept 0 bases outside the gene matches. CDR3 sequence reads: CASGQGYGYTF. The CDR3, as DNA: TGTGCCAGCGGACAGGGGTATGGCTACACCTTC.

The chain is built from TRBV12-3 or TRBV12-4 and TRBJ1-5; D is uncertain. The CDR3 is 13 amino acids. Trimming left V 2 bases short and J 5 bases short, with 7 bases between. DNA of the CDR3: TGTGCCAGCAGTTTATCCGAGGATCAGCCCCAGCATTTT. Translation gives CASSLSEDQPQHF.

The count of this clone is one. In DNA form, the CDR3 reads TGTGCCAGCAGCCCCGGACTTGACTACGAGCAGTACTTC. Protein: CASSPGLDYEQYF. The gene calls are TRBV12-3 or TRBV12-4 and TRBJ2-7, with D maybe TRBD2 (5 bases). The CDR3 has 13 amino acids. Trimming removed 6 bases at V and 3 bases at J, with 12 bases between.

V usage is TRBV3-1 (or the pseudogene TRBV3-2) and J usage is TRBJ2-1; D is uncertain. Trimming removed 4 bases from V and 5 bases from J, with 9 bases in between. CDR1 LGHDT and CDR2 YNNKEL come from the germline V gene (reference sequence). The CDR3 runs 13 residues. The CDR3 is CASSRSPDNEQFF. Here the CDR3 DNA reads TGTGCCAGCAGCCGTTCTCCGGACAATGAGCAGTTCTTC.

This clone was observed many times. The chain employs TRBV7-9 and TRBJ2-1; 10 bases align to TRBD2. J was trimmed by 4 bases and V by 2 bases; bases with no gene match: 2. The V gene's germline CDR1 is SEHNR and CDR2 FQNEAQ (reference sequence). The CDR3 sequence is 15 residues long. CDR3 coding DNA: TGTGCCAGCAGCTTAAAGCGGGAGGGATACAATGAGCAGTTCTTC. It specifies CASSLKREGYNEQFF.

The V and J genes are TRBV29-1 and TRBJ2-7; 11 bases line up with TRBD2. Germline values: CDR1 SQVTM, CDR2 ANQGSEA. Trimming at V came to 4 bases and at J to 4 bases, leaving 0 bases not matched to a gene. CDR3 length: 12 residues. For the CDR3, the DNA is TGCAGCGTTGCTAGCGGGAGGTACGAGCAGTACTTC. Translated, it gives CSVASGRYEQYF.

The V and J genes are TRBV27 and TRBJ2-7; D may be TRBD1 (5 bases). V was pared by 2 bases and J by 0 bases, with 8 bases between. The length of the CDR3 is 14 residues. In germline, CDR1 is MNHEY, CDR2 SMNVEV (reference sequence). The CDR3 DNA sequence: TGTGCCAGCAGTTTAACAGGTTACTCCTACGAGCAGTACTTC. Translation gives CASSLTGYSYEQYF.

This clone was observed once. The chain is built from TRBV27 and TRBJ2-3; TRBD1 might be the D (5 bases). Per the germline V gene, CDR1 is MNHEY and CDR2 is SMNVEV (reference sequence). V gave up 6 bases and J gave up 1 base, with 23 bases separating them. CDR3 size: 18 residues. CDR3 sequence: CASRTKLRDPRGTDTQYF. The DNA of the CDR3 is TGTGCCAGCAGAACCAAGCTCAGGGATCCCCGTGGCACAGATACGCAGTATTTT.